The rows below give T cell receptor beta chains drawn from one sample of a study of blood T cell repertoires in COVID-19. The table came from immunoSEQ multiplex PCR; TCRdb's copy has only in-frame clones and leaves some out. The data contain 150,000 to 200,000 clones, roughly three quarters of them singletons. Sequencing input: peripheral blood. The receptors were gathered from a woman in her thirties or forties with COVID-19, enrolled during active disease. The CDR3 runs from the conserved cysteine through the conserved F or W. The order of the fields is J gene, clone size, D gene, V gene, CDR3 protein, CDR3 DNA. D genes are given only for firm matches. Clone size is stated in some rows and not others, as once, few, many or a class when expanded.

TRBJ2-1	few	NA	TRBV11-2	CASSFQQGNEQFF	TGTGCCAGCAGCTTCCAACAGGGTAATGAGCAGTTCTTC
TRBJ1-2	NA	NA	TRBV12-3/TRBV12-4	CASSRSGGYGYTF	TGTGCCAGCAGCCGCTCCGGGGGTTACGGCTACACCTTC
TRBJ2-1	NA	NA	TRBV9	CASSPGTEQFF	TGTGCCAGCAGCCCTGGGACAGAGCAGTTCTTC
TRBJ1-1	NA	TRBD1	TRBV11-2	CASSLGTVNTEAFF	TGTGCCAGCAGCCTGGGGACAGTCAACACTGAAGCTTTCTTT
TRBJ2-7	NA	NA	TRBV7-3	CASSSTGSAAYEQYF	TGTGCCAGCAGCTCCACAGGATCCGCCGCCTACGAGCAGTACTTC
TRBJ1-2	NA	NA	TRBV18	CASSPLDRNYGYTF	TGTGCCAGCTCACCCCTAGACAGGAACTATGGCTACACCTTC
TRBJ2-2	once	TRBD2	TRBV30	CACKLAGEWGELFF	TGTGCCTGCAAACTAGCGGGAGAATGGGGGGAGCTGTTTTTT
TRBJ2-7	NA	NA	TRBV6-5	CASSHSYEQYF	TGTGCCAGCAGTCACAGCTACGAGCAGTACTTC
TRBJ1-1	NA	NA	TRBV27	CASSPGLRNTEAFF	TGTGCCAGCAGTCCCGGACTGAGGAACACTGAAGCTTTCTTT
TRBJ2-1	NA	TRBD2	TRBV4-1	CASSQDFPVSGNYNEQFF	TGCGCCAGCAGCCAAGATTTCCCGGTGAGCGGGAACTACAATGAGCAGTTCTTC
TRBJ2-5	NA	NA	TRBV10-1	CASSEYRQETQYF	TGCGCCAGCAGTGAGTACAGACAAGAGACCCAGTACTTC
TRBJ2-2	NA	TRBD2	TRBV2	CASSRRSGSRDTGELFF	TGTGCCAGCAGTCGACGTAGCGGGAGTCGCGACACCGGGGAGCTGTTTTTT
TRBJ2-2	NA	NA	TRBV9	CASSDPDSQGGELFF	TGTGCCAGCAGCGACCCGGACAGCCAGGGGGGGGAGCTGTTTTTT
TRBJ2-3	NA	TRBD1	TRBV2	CASSSRQGADTQYF	TGTGCCAGCAGTAGCAGACAGGGTGCAGATACGCAGTATTTT
TRBJ2-2	few	NA	TRBV28	CASSLLGENTGELFF	TGTGCCAGCAGTTTATTAGGGGAGAACACCGGGGAGCTGTTTTTT
TRBJ2-5	NA	TRBD2	TRBV3-1/TRBV3-2	CASSQSSTSGTVETQYF	TGTGCCAGCAGCCAATCTTCGACTAGCGGGACTGTTGAGACCCAGTACTTC